This record covers a single T cell receptor (beta chain). This specimen comes from a study of blood T cell repertoires in COVID-19. At the level of the study: Donors in the United States, Italy and Spain gave samples during acute or convalescent COVID-19.

Symptom resolution, clearance, or two negative PCRs marked the recovered donors of Cohort 3. Under the authors' procedure: For nucleated cells, counts were estimated from reference gene primer amplification. Profiling relied on immunoSEQ multiplex PCR, and the TCRdb table lists in-frame clones only, not all of them. Clone size and the V and J calls come from that table; the DNA yielded D and trimming. This sample has about 180,000 clones, with roughly 82% found just once. From germline, CDR1 is MNHNS and CDR2 SASEGT. Trimming cost V 3 bases and J 7 bases; bases outside gene matches: 4. There are 15 residues in the CDR3.

This chain uses TRBV6-1 with TRBJ1-6; 9 bases are shared with TRBD1. This TCR was sampled from a woman in her twenties or thirties who had recovered from COVID-19. The specimen sequenced was PBMCs or T cells enriched from blood (not recorded which). As DNA, the CDR3 is TGTGCCAGCAGTGATCCCGGGACAGGGAATTCACCCCTCCACTTT. This sequence encodes CASSDPGTGNSPLHF.